Following are 28 T cell receptor beta chains from one sample sequenced in a study of cytomegalovirus exposure and HLA in healthy donors. PCR was performed using 60 Vbeta and 13 Jbeta primers. The table came from immunoSEQ multiplex PCR; TCRdb's copy has only in-frame clones and leaves some out. The sample has roughly 140,000 clones; approximately 79% are singletons. Specimen: PBMCs. Receptor source: a woman aged 25 to 39 in good health and CMV-seronegative.

The V and J genes are TRBV9 and TRBJ1-1; 7 nucleotides line up with TRBD1. The CDR3 covers 15 residues. Losses at the gene ends were 1 base for V and 1 base for J; bases not matched to a gene: 4. CDR1 is SGDLS and CDR2 is YYNGEE in the germline V gene. CDR3 in DNA: TGTGCCAGCAGCGTACTGGACAGGAGGAACACTGAAGCTTTCTTT. Residues: CASSVLDRRNTEAFF.

The chain is built from TRBV5-4 and TRBJ1-1, with TRBD1 matching 11 bases. Trimming removed 4 bases from V and 7 bases from J; junction bases left unmatched: 6. In germline, CDR1 is SGHNT, CDR2 YYREEE (reference sequence). This CDR3 has 14 amino acids. The CDR3 is CASSIGQGAFEAFF. CDR3 nucleotides: TGTGCCAGCAGCATTGGACAGGGGGCATTTGAAGCTTTCTTT.

The V and J genes are TRBV4-3 and TRBJ2-1; a possible D gene is TRBD2 (5 bases). The CDR3 totals 17 residues. Germline CDR1 and CDR2: LGHNA and YSLEER. V lost 4 bases, J lost 0 bases, and 16 bases lay in between. The CDR3 is CASSPAGEGSSYNEQFF. In DNA, the CDR3 is TGCGCCAGCAGCCCGGCTGGGGAAGGGAGCTCCTACAATGAGCAGTTCTTC.

This rearrangement joins TRBV6-1 to TRBJ1-6; D is undetermined. The length of the CDR3 is 15 residues. From germline, CDR1 is MNHNS and CDR2 SASEGT. V gave up 8 bases and J gave up 0 bases, with 11 bases separating them. CDR3 DNA: TGTGCCAGCGTTAAAGAGAGCTCCTATAATTCACCCCTCCACTTT. Amino acids: CASVKESSYNSPLHF.

The V call is TRBV5-1, the J call TRBJ1-4; D is possibly TRBD1 (5 bases). There are 14 residues in the CDR3. V lost 0 bases, J lost 11 bases, and 14 bases lay in between. Germline-derived CDR1 and CDR2 are SGHRS and YFSETQ. CDR3 residues: CASSLDRTRQKLFF. The CDR3 nucleotides are TGCGCCAGCAGCTTGGACAGGACGAGGCAGAAACTGTTTTTT.

In its sample, this clone was seen a few times. This sequence joins TRBV6-5 and TRBJ1-1; D remains unclear. CDR1 is MNHEY, CDR2 SVGAGI, per germline. The length of the CDR3 is 14 residues. Trimming took 2 bases from V and 1 from J, leaving 8 bases between them. Here the CDR3 reads CASSYTGRNTEAFF. In nucleotides, the CDR3 is TGTGCCAGCAGTTACACCGGTAGGAACACTGAAGCTTTCTTT.

Of note for this clone: Other DNA sequences in the sample encode the same CDR3. The J gene is TRBJ2-2, the V gene TRBV6-5; D may be TRBD2 (5 bases). V was pared by 0 bases and J by 5 bases, with 10 bases between. Germline lookup yields CDR1 MNHEY and CDR2 SVGAGI. CDR3 size: 15 residues. The CDR3 reads CASSYSTPGTGELFF. CDR3 coding DNA: TGTGCCAGCAGTTACTCGACCCCGGGGACCGGGGAGCTGTTTTTT.

The gene calls are TRBV4-3 and TRBJ1-1; a possible D gene is TRBD1 (6 bases). CDR1 is LGHNA, CDR2 YSLEER, per germline. V shed 3 bases and J shed 5 bases, with 16 bases lying between them. CDR3 length: 15 amino acids. CDR3 sequence reads: CASSHNRVLRTEAFF. The CDR3 nucleotides read TGCGCCAGCAGCCATAACAGGGTATTAAGAACTGAAGCTTTCTTT.

The rearrangement joins TRBV30 to TRBJ2-1; D possibly corresponds to TRBD1 (6 bases). Germline CDR1 and CDR2: GTSNPN and SVGIG (reference sequence). This CDR3 comprises 11 residues. Trimming took off 7 bases at V and 3 bases at J, with 7 bases between the two ends. CDR3 loop: CALDSYNEQFF. The CDR3, as DNA: TGTGCCTTGGACAGCTACAATGAGCAGTTCTTC.

V and J are TRBV6-5 and TRBJ1-1; 7 bases are shared with TRBD1. V was pared by 4 bases and J by 2 bases, with 10 bases of the junction left unmatched. The CDR3 spans 16 residues. The V gene's germline CDR1 is MNHEY and CDR2 SVGAGI. The CDR3 sequence: CASSLGRDRLNTEAFF. CDR3 DNA sequence: TGTGCCAGCAGTTTAGGCCGGGACAGACTTAACACTGAAGCTTTCTTT.

The V and J genes are TRBV10-3 and TRBJ2-5; D possibly corresponds to TRBD1 (6 bases). This CDR3 has 12 residues. The V gene lost 10 bases and the J gene lost 4 bases, with 13 bases spanning the gap. The V gene's germline CDR1 is ENHRY and CDR2 SYGVKD. This chain's CDR3 is CATKDRLETQYF. In DNA form, the CDR3 reads TGTGCCACCAAAGACAGGCTAGAGACCCAGTACTTC.

V is TRBV29-1 and J is TRBJ1-1, with TRBD1 matching over 10 bases. This CDR3 comprises 13 residues. Germline assignment: CDR1 SQVTM and CDR2 ANQGSEA. J was trimmed by 5 bases and V by 6 bases; bases with no gene match: 6. The CDR3 bases are TGCAGCGTCGGACAGGGGGAAGGGACTGAAGCTTTCTTT. Amino acid sequence: CSVGQGEGTEAFF. Using reference TRBV29-1 and TRBJ1-1 for the parts outside the CDR3, the full variable domain is SAVISQKPSRDICQRGTSLTIQCQVDSQVTMMFWYRQQPGQSLTLIATANQGSEATYESGFVIDKFPISRPNLTFSTLTVSNMSPEDSSIYLCSVGQGEGTEAFFGQGTRLTVV.

The genes are TRBV6-1 and TRBJ2-2; 7 nucleotides match TRBD1. The CDR3 is made up of 14 amino acids. The germline V gene has CDR1 MNHNS and CDR2 SASEGT. V lost 7 bases and J lost 5; bases outside the gene matches: 7. The CDR3 region has the DNA TGTGCCAGCACCGGGACAGAACTTACCGGGGAGCTGTTTTTT. Its protein product is CASTGTELTGELFF.

The CDR3 here is CASSRRRGPGYEQYF. The DNA for the CDR3 is TGTGCCAGCAGCCGGCGGAGGGGGCCAGGCTACGAGCAGTACTTC. This rearrangement joins TRBV13 to TRBJ2-7, with a tentative D call TRBD1 (7 bases). The CDR3 is made up of 15 amino acids. The V and J ends lost 5 bases and 3 bases respectively, with 17 bases between them. Germline CDR1 and CDR2: PRHDT and FYEKMQ (reference sequence).

V is TRBV7-2 and J is TRBJ2-1; 9 positions match TRBD1. CDR3 size: 15 residues. Trimming removed 8 bases from V and 10 bases from J; junction bases left unmatched: 15. The germline V gene encodes CDR1 SGHTA and CDR2 FQGNSA. CDR3 in amino acids: CASVPGQGSTREQFF. CDR3 nucleotides: TGTGCCAGCGTCCCGGGACAGGGTTCAACTCGGGAGCAGTTCTTC.

This clone is a singleton in its sample. This chain joins TRBV6-5 and TRBJ1-2; D is uncertain. There are 15 residues in the CDR3. V was clipped by 0 bases and J by 8 bases, with 16 bases between them. Germline CDR1 and CDR2: MNHEY and SVGAGI. CDR3 DNA sequence: TGTGCCAGCAGTTACTCTTACAGTCCCTCGGGAGGCTACACCTTC. This translates into CASSYSYSPSGGYTF.

As DNA, the CDR3 is TGTGCCAGCAGCATTACAGGGGATATCCGCTCCGAGCAGTACTTC. This encodes CASSITGDIRSEQYF. J is TRBJ2-7 and V is TRBV7-2; 7 nucleotides align to TRBD1. The CDR3 consists of 15 residues. Germline CDR1 reads SGHTA; CDR2 reads FQGNSA. The junction had 13 bases not matched to a gene; V was cut back by 5 bases and J by 6 bases. Complete variable domain (other parts from reference TRBV7-2 and TRBJ2-7): GAGVSQSPSNKVTEKGKDVELRCDPISGHTALYWYRQSLGQGLEFLIYFQGNSAPDKSGLPSDRFSAERTGGSVSTLTIQRTQQEDSAVYLCASSITGDIRSEQYFGPGTRLTVT.

The rearrangement uses TRBV5-4 and TRBJ2-5, with TRBD2 matching 9 bases. V was clipped by 4 bases and J by 2 bases; unmatched bases: 15. The germline gives CDR1 SGHNT, CDR2 YYREEE (reference sequence). The CDR3 has 18 residues. CDR3 protein: CASSGPPSAGGHQETQYF. The CDR3 DNA reads TGTGCCAGCAGCGGGCCGCCTTCAGCGGGGGGCCATCAAGAGACCCAGTACTTC.

The chain couples TRBV9 to TRBJ2-1; D call uncertain. Trimming took 0 bases from V and 0 from J, leaving 13 bases between them. This CDR3 is built from 17 residues. Germline CDR1 is SGDLS and CDR2 is YYNGEE. CDR3 nucleotides: TGTGCCAGCAGCGTAGGTTCGCGCGGTAGCTCCTACAATGAGCAGTTCTTC. Translation gives CASSVGSRGSSYNEQFF.

This rearrangement joins TRBV27 to TRBJ2-2; 9 bases align to TRBD1. Germline CDR1 MNHEY, CDR2 SMNVEV (reference sequence). This CDR3 region has 15 residues. The trim removed 5 bases at V and 7 bases at J, leaving 8 bases unmatched. CDR3 sequence (DNA): TGTGCCAGCAGTGTGGGGACAGGGTTCGTCGGGGAGCTGTTTTTT. Its translation: CASSVGTGFVGELFF.

Only a few counts were recorded for this clone. This chain links TRBV15 with TRBJ2-5, with TRBD2 as a possible D gene (5 bases). The CDR3 length is 12 residues. The germline gives CDR1 LNHNV, CDR2 YYDKDF (reference sequence). Trimming removed 0 bases from V and 13 bases from J, with 12 bases in between. Here the CDR3 reads CATSRDEGLGYF. The CDR3 DNA reads TGTGCCACCAGCAGAGATGAGGGTCTGGGGTACTTC.

This CDR3 reads CASSESGQGEEQYF. CDR3 sequence (DNA): TGTGCCAGCAGTGAGTCGGGACAGGGGGAAGAGCAGTACTTC. V gene TRBV6-1 combines with J gene TRBJ2-7; 11 bases agree with TRBD1. The CDR3 is 14 amino acids. CDR1 and CDR2 (germline): MNHNS, SASEGT. The V gene end was trimmed by 3 bases and the J gene end by 7 bases; junction bases not matched to a gene: 5.

V is TRBV27 and J is TRBJ1-2; perhaps TRBD1 as D (6 bases). This CDR3 contains 14 residues. V gave up 4 bases and J gave up 13 bases, with 22 bases separating them. Germline V gene sequence: CDR1 MNHEY, CDR2 SMNVEV (reference sequence). The DNA for the CDR3 is TGTGCCAGCAGTTCCTCCCGGCAGGGGCTAGTTCGCACCTTC. It encodes CASSSSRQGLVRTF.

This chain connects TRBV6-1 to TRBJ1-6; 7 positions match TRBD1. V shed 8 bases, J shed 4 bases, and the junction held 8 bases outside the gene matches. The CDR3 contains 15 residues. Germline lookup yields CDR1 MNHNS and CDR2 SASEGT. The CDR3 DNA follows: TGTGCCAGCCAGAAGGGACAGACATATAATTCACCCCTCCACTTT. This codes for CASQKGQTYNSPLHF.

This clone has just a few counts. The chain is built from TRBV29-1 and TRBJ2-3; 7 bases map to TRBD2. Germline CDR1 reads SQVTM; CDR2 reads ANQGSEA. V lost 2 bases, J lost 7 bases, and 9 bases stayed unmatched. This CDR3 is built from 14 residues. The CDR3 loop is CSVEPAGTHNTQYF. DNA of the CDR3: TGCAGCGTTGAACCAGCGGGGACCCACAATACGCAGTATTTT.

The chain has TRBV30 and TRBJ1-6, with a possible D match to TRBD1 (5 bases). Germline V gene data show CDR1 as GTSNPN and CDR2 as SVGIG (reference sequence). The CDR3 extends over 16 amino acids. The germline V and J ends were trimmed by 3 bases and 4 bases, with 16 bases remaining between them. The CDR3 DNA is TGTGCCTGGAGGTGGAGGGGCCCACCGTATAATTCACCCCTCCACTTT. It translates to CAWRWRGPPYNSPLHF. The full variable domain, with the rest looked up from reference TRBV30 and TRBJ1-6, is SQTIHQWPATLVQPVGSPLSLECTVEGTSNPNLYWYRQAAGRGLQLLFYSVGIGQISSEVPQNLSASRPQDRQFILSSKKLLLSDSGFYLCAWRWRGPPYNSPLHFGNGTRLTVT.

The V gene is TRBV6-1, the J gene TRBJ1-2; D might be TRBD1 (6 bases). CDR1 MNHNS and CDR2 SASEGT come from the germline V gene. The CDR3 contains 13 residues. V was shortened by 6 bases and J by 4 bases, with 12 bases between the two germline ends. The CDR3 nucleotides are TGTGCCAGCAGCGCAACAGGGATCTATGGCTACACCTTC. Translated: CASSATGIYGYTF.

This sequence joins TRBV10-2 and TRBJ2-5, with TRBD1 matching over 8 bases. J lost 5 bases, V lost 7 bases, and 6 bases had no gene match. CDR3 size: 13 residues. CDR1 and CDR2 from the germline V gene are WSHSY and SAAADI. CDR3 nucleotide sequence: TGCGCCAGCACCTCGGACAGGGCGGAGACCCAGTACTTC. The encoded protein is CASTSDRAETQYF.